A selection of T cell receptor beta chains follows, all from one sample in a study of blood T cell repertoires in COVID-19. Some clones are missing from TCRdb's copy, which holds only in-frame ones; the method was immunoSEQ multiplex PCR. The sample carries 90,000 or so clones, 89% recorded once. The sample comprised peripheral blood. The receptor set was obtained from a woman in her 70s with acute or convalescent COVID-19. CDR3s leave out the opening cysteine and the closing phenylalanine or tryptophan. Only some rows state a clone size, as once, few, many or a class for expanded clones.

j_call: TRBJ2-3
clone_size: NA
v_call: TRBV7-8
cdr3_aa: ASSGGLAVTQY

j_call: TRBJ2-3
clone_size: once
v_call: TRBV11-2
cdr3_aa: ASSLAGGITDTQY

j_call: TRBJ1-2
clone_size: once
v_call: TRBV11-2
cdr3_aa: ASSLILQTGHGYT

j_call: TRBJ2-1
clone_size: NA
v_call: TRBV7-2
cdr3_aa: ASRLREGGFSYNEQF

j_call: TRBJ2-1
clone_size: NA
v_call: TRBV4-1
cdr3_aa: ASSQEFAGGRNEQF

j_call: TRBJ2-5
clone_size: NA
v_call: TRBV28
cdr3_aa: ASSLGGAGGYQETQY

j_call: TRBJ2-3
clone_size: NA
v_call: TRBV7-8
cdr3_aa: ASSLYRSGLAADTQY

j_call: TRBJ2-7
clone_size: NA
v_call: TRBV19
cdr3_aa: ASSIQALTLEQY

j_call: TRBJ2-7
clone_size: NA
v_call: TRBV12-3/TRBV12-4
cdr3_aa: AIRDSTYEQY

j_call: TRBJ2-1
clone_size: NA
v_call: TRBV19
cdr3_aa: ASSIGREWSNEQF

j_call: TRBJ2-1
clone_size: once
v_call: TRBV3-1/TRBV3-2
cdr3_aa: ASSHSGGAHNEQF

j_call: TRBJ2-5
clone_size: NA
v_call: TRBV5-1
cdr3_aa: ARPKQGPETQY

j_call: TRBJ2-1
clone_size: NA
v_call: TRBV5-1
cdr3_aa: ASSLWAAAGGNEQF

j_call: TRBJ2-1
clone_size: NA
v_call: TRBV6-5
cdr3_aa: ASSYSRDFEQF

j_call: TRBJ2-1
clone_size: NA
v_call: TRBV5-4
cdr3_aa: ASSFQDRGANEQF

j_call: TRBJ1-2
clone_size: NA
v_call: TRBV3-1/TRBV3-2
cdr3_aa: ASSEHPGGGYT

j_call: TRBJ1-1
clone_size: NA
v_call: TRBV6-4
cdr3_aa: ASSQGTGANTEAF

j_call: TRBJ1-5
clone_size: NA
v_call: TRBV5-1
cdr3_aa: ASSLDGSNQPQH

j_call: TRBJ2-7
clone_size: NA
v_call: TRBV6-5
cdr3_aa: ASAPRVPIYEQY

j_call: TRBJ1-4
clone_size: few
v_call: TRBV7-2
cdr3_aa: ASSTRTGTRGEKLF

j_call: TRBJ1-1
clone_size: NA
v_call: TRBV5-8
cdr3_aa: ASSLYRGAF

j_call: TRBJ2-2
clone_size: NA
v_call: TRBV7-9
cdr3_aa: ASSRGLAGGLGELF

j_call: TRBJ1-6
clone_size: once
v_call: TRBV19
cdr3_aa: ASWSSYNSPLH

j_call: TRBJ2-6
clone_size: NA
v_call: TRBV7-2
cdr3_aa: ASRTGQGAGANVLT

j_call: TRBJ2-7
clone_size: NA
v_call: TRBV27
cdr3_aa: ASRRDRVVRDEQY

j_call: TRBJ1-3
clone_size: NA
v_call: TRBV14
cdr3_aa: ASARASGNTIY

j_call: TRBJ1-1
clone_size: NA
v_call: TRBV10-1
cdr3_aa: ASRPTGLGTEAF

j_call: TRBJ2-7
clone_size: few
v_call: TRBV6-5
cdr3_aa: ASSQLAGVEEQY